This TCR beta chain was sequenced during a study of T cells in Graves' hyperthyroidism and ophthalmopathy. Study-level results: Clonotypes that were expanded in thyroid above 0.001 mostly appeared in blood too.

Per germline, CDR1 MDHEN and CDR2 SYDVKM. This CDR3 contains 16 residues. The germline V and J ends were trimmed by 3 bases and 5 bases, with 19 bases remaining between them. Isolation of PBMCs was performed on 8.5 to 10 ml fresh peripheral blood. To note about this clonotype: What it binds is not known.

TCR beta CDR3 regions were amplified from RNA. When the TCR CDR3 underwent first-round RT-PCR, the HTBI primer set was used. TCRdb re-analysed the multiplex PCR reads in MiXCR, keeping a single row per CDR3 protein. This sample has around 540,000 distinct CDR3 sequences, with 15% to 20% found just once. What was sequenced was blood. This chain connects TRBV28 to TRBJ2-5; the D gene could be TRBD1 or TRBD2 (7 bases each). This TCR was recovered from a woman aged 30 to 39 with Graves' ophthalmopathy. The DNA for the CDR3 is TGTGCCAGCAGTTTCGTCCCAGGGGGGGGCCGCGAGACCCAGTACTTC. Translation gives CASSFVPGGGRETQYF.